This T cell receptor (beta chain) was retrieved from a study of monozygotic twins with inflammatory bowel disease. CDR3 length: 13 residues. CDR1 is SQVTM, CDR2 ANQGSEA, per germline. TCRalpha and TCRbeta cDNA was put through two nested PCRs of around 15 and 9 cycles. TCRdb reprocessed the 5' RACE reads and reports one entry per CDR3 protein, with no DNA. Recorded for this sample: tens of thousands of distinct CDR3 sequences. Sequenced material: blood. The receptor was isolated from a human donor with ulcerative colitis or Crohn's disease, or a healthy co-twin of an affected twin (not recorded which). The chain carries TRBV29-1 and TRBJ1-5; the D call of TRBD1 rests on TCRdb alone, since no DNA is present to check it. Here the CDR3 reads CSVEEGGGQPQHF.